This passage covers 24 T cell receptor beta chains from one sample sequenced in a study of shared clonotypes between healthy human individuals. TCRdb's table, derived via immunoSEQ multiplex PCR, lists solely in-frame clones and lacks some. The profile shows about 1.5 million clones, 95% to 99% of them singletons. The sequenced sample consisted of naive CD4+ T cells sorted from blood. Subset given: CD45RA+ positively selected. All receptors come from a man in his thirties or forties in good health.

The rearrangement links TRBV4-3 to TRBJ2-7, with 8 bases that match TRBD2. Unmatched junction bases numbered 7, after V lost 0 bases and J lost 6 bases. The CDR3 is 15 amino acids. Germline CDR1 reads LGHNA; CDR2 reads YSLEER. The CDR3 coding sequence is TGCGCCAGCAGCCAAGAAGGACTAGCCTTAGGCGAGCAGTACTTC. Residues: CASSQEGLALGEQYF.

The chain links TRBV28 to TRBJ1-2; D call uncertain. The germline CDR1 and CDR2 sequences are MDHEN and SYDVKM. This CDR3 comprises 10 residues. Trimming pared 6 bases from V and 7 bases from J, leaving 6 bases between. The CDR3: CASRDGGYTF. The DNA of the CDR3 is TGTGCCAGCAGGGACGGTGGCTACACCTTC.

The chain has TRBV6-1 and TRBJ2-1, with D uncertain. CDR3 length equals 16 residues. Germline lookup yields CDR1 MNHNS and CDR2 SASEGT. Between the trimmed V and J ends, which lost 2 bases and 1 base, there was a span of 12 bases. CDR3 sequence reads: CASSEQPAASYNEQFF. The CDR3 DNA reads TGTGCCAGCAGTGAACAGCCTGCCGCTTCCTACAATGAGCAGTTCTTC.

This chain uses TRBV5-4 with TRBJ2-1, with a weak D call TRBD1 (6 bases). Trimming removed 3 bases at V and 2 bases at J, with 9 bases between. Germline values: CDR1 SGHNT, CDR2 YYREEE (reference sequence). CDR3 length equals 14 residues. The CDR3 nucleotides are TGTGCCAGCAGCTCCTGGGACACCTACAATGAGCAGTTCTTC. It is translated as CASSSWDTYNEQFF.

The gene calls are TRBV4-3 and TRBJ2-1, with TRBD1 identical over 9 bases. Per germline, CDR1 LGHNA and CDR2 YSLEER. After removal of 0 bases from V and 6 bases from J, the junction contained 3 bases not matched to a gene. The CDR3 has 15 amino acids. CDR3 sequence reads: CASSQEEQGANEQFF. The CDR3 DNA follows: TGCGCCAGCAGCCAAGAAGAACAGGGGGCCAATGAGCAGTTCTTC.

The rearrangement uses TRBV25-1 and TRBJ2-3; D is uncertain. This CDR3 is built from 14 residues. Germline CDR1 MGHDK, CDR2 SYGVNS. The V and J ends lost 6 bases and 0 bases respectively, with 10 bases between them. CDR3 DNA: TGTGCCAGCAGGAGCGATAAAAGCACAGATACGCAGTATTTT. Translating gives CASRSDKSTDTQYF.

The CDR3 nucleotides read TGTGCCAGTAGTATCCCTGACAAGTATGGCTACACCTTC. It yields the protein CASSIPDKYGYTF. This rearrangement joins TRBV19 to TRBJ1-2; no clear D. V lost 3 bases and J lost 5, with 10 bases in between. Germline V gives CDR1 LNHDA, CDR2 SQIVND (reference sequence). The CDR3 is 13 residues long.

The genes are TRBV13 and TRBJ2-1; no reliable D call. CDR3 length equals 16 residues. V was clipped by 3 bases and J by 3 bases, with 15 bases between them. Germline V gene data show CDR1 as PRHDT and CDR2 as FYEKMQ (reference sequence). Written as DNA, the CDR3 is TGTGCCAGCAGCTTCCCTGACCGAAGCTACTACAATGAGCAGTTCTTC. Translated: CASSFPDRSYYNEQFF.

This sequence joins TRBV28 and TRBJ2-7; 7 bases match TRBD1. Germline CDR1 is MDHEN and CDR2 is SYDVKM. The CDR3 has 15 residues. Germline trimming cut 4 bases from V and 1 base from J; bases unmatched to any gene: 7. CDR3 loop: CASSSAGTDSYEQYF. CDR3 DNA: TGTGCCAGCAGTTCAGCCGGGACAGATTCCTACGAGCAGTACTTC.

The genes are TRBV29-1 and TRBJ2-7; D is unresolved. Germline CDR1 is SQVTM and CDR2 is ANQGSEA. This CDR3 spans 14 amino acids. The V end was cut by 5 bases, the J end by 3 bases, with 17 bases between. Here the CDR3 DNA reads TGCAGCGTTTCAGGCCTAGGGCCAAACTACGAGCAGTACTTC. Amino acids: CSVSGLGPNYEQYF.

The chain recombines TRBV21-1 with TRBJ1-2. TRBV21-1 is given as a pseudogene. The CDR3 runs 12 residues. The CDR3 region has the DNA TGTGCCAGCAGCAAAGCGGTTTATGGCTACACCTTC. It specifies CASSKAVYGYTF.

This clone was counted once. The chain recombines TRBV19 with TRBJ2-7; 8 nucleotides match TRBD2. Germline V CDR1 and CDR2: LNHDA, SQIVND (reference sequence). Unmatched junction bases numbered 10, after V lost 5 bases and J lost 1 base. The CDR3 has 16 amino acids. The CDR3 DNA reads as TGTGCCAGTAGTCCCACGGTAGCGGGAAGTTCCTACGAGCAGTACTTC. It codes for CASSPTVAGSSYEQYF.

The CDR3 DNA sequence: TGTGCCAGCAGTTATCGGGGGGCGGATTACGAGCAGTACTTC. This encodes CASSYRGADYEQYF. The V call is TRBV27, the J call TRBJ2-7, with a weak D call TRBD2 (7 bases). Germline CDR1 MNHEY, CDR2 SMNVEV (reference sequence). The CDR3 is 14 residues long. V lost 4 bases, J lost 4 bases, and 14 bases lay in between.

Of note for this clone: This sample also contains other DNA sequences that code for the same CDR3. The chain recombines TRBV7-2 with TRBJ2-1; maybe TRBD2 (6 bases). CDR3 length equals 14 residues. The V gene's germline CDR1 is SGHTA and CDR2 FQGNSA. Trimming pared 2 bases from V and 6 bases from J, leaving 11 bases between. As DNA, the CDR3 is TGTGCCAGCAGCTTATCGGGGAGGAGCAATGAGCAGTTCTTC. It specifies CASSLSGRSNEQFF.

The chain joins TRBV5-6 to TRBJ1-5, with D uncertain. Trimming left V 0 bases short and J 11 bases short, with 6 bases between. The germline CDR1 and CDR2 sequences are SGHDT and YYEEEE. The CDR3 has 11 amino acids. The DNA for the CDR3 is TGTGCCAGCAGCTTGGGGGTGTCCCAGCATTTT. This encodes CASSLGVSQHF. The variable domain in full, with the rest retrieved from reference TRBV5-6 and TRBJ1-5, is DAGVTQSPTHLIKTRGQQVTLRCSPKSGHDTVSWYQQALGQGPQFIFQYYEEEERQRGNFPDRFSGHQFPNYSSELNVNALLLGDSALYLCASSLGVSQHFGDGTRLSIL.

This clone was seen a single time. The genes are TRBV13 and TRBJ2-7; D might be TRBD1 (6 bases). The CDR3 covers 16 residues. CDR1 is PRHDT and CDR2 is FYEKMQ in the germline V gene (reference sequence). V gave up 1 base and J gave up 0 bases, with 13 bases separating them. Here the CDR3 DNA reads TGTGCCAGCAGCTTAGACAGGGACCCCTACTCCTACGAGCAGTACTTC. Protein product: CASSLDRDPYSYEQYF.

The chain links TRBV7-2 to TRBJ1-1, with a possible D match to TRBD1 (5 bases). The CDR3 is made up of 12 amino acids. The V and J ends lost 5 bases and 8 bases respectively, with 12 bases between them. CDR1 and CDR2 (germline): SGHTA, FQGNSA. The DNA of the CDR3 is TGTGCCAGCAGCAATTCCAGGGTCGAAGCTTTCTTT. It yields the protein CASSNSRVEAFF.

This sequence joins TRBV27 and TRBJ2-7; 8 positions agree with TRBD1. Germline CDR1 is MNHEY and CDR2 is SMNVEV (reference sequence). With 3 bases clipped from V and 5 bases from J, the junction kept 9 bases outside the gene matches. The CDR3 covers 15 residues. The CDR3 DNA reads TGTGCCAGCAGTTTCAACCCAGGGGGCGGGGACGAGCAGTACTTC. It yields the protein CASSFNPGGGDEQYF.

The rearrangement joins TRBV4-3 to TRBJ2-1, with 12 bases lining up with TRBD2. V gave up 5 bases and J gave up 4 bases; unmatched junction bases: 3. CDR1 and CDR2 from the germline V gene are LGHNA and YSLEER. The CDR3 length is 15 residues. CDR3 nucleotides: TGCGCCAGCAGCAGGACTAGCGGGACTTACAATGAGCAGTTCTTC. Protein: CASSRTSGTYNEQFF.

The chain employs TRBV19 and TRBJ2-3; TRBD2 is a possible D gene (5 bases). The CDR3 loop spans 14 amino acids. V dropped 7 bases and J dropped 2 bases, with 13 bases sitting between them. Germline loops: CDR1 LNHDA, CDR2 SQIVND (reference sequence). The CDR3 coding sequence is TGTGCCAGTACCCGACGGGGAATCACAGATACGCAGTATTTT. Amino acids: CASTRRGITDTQYF.

The chain is built from TRBV13 and TRBJ1-2, with 8 bases identical to TRBD1. The V and J ends lost 1 base and 6 bases, in that order; junction bases with no gene match: 4. The CDR3 extends over 14 amino acids. Germline CDR1 PRHDT, CDR2 FYEKMQ (reference sequence). The CDR3: CASSLEGRGHGYTF. In DNA form, the CDR3 reads TGTGCCAGCAGCTTAGAAGGCAGGGGGCATGGCTACACCTTC.

V and J are TRBV5-1 and TRBJ1-1, with no clear D. V lost 0 bases to trimming and J lost 5 bases, with 8 bases between them. The germline V gene has CDR1 SGHRS and CDR2 YFSETQ. CDR3 length: 13 residues. The CDR3 DNA reads TGCGCCAGCAGCTTGGACTATTGGACTGAAGCTTTCTTT. It translates to CASSLDYWTEAFF. The whole variable domain, remainder taken from reference TRBV5-1 and TRBJ1-1, is KAGVTQTPRYLIKTRGQQVTLSCSPISGHRSVSWYQQTPGQGLQFLFEYFSETQRNKGNFPGRFSGRQFSNSRSEMNVSTLELGDSALYLCASSLDYWTEAFFGQGTRLTVV.

This sequence joins TRBV15 and TRBJ2-7; D is undetermined. CDR3 size: 13 residues. Trimming removed 3 bases at V and 4 bases at J, with 10 bases between. CDR1 is LNHNV, CDR2 YYDKDF, per germline (reference sequence). CDR3 bases: TGTGCCACCAGCAGTGACGACATTTACGAGCAGTACTTC. Translation: CATSSDDIYEQYF.

The chain joins TRBV5-5 to TRBJ2-4; 8 bases align to TRBD1. V was clipped by 0 bases and J by 1 base; unmatched bases: 6. Germline V CDR1 and CDR2: SGHKS, YYEKEE (reference sequence). The CDR3 contains 17 residues. This CDR3 is CASSLEGTGVAKNIQYF. The CDR3 DNA reads as TGTGCCAGCAGCTTGGAGGGGACAGGAGTGGCCAAAAACATTCAGTACTTC.